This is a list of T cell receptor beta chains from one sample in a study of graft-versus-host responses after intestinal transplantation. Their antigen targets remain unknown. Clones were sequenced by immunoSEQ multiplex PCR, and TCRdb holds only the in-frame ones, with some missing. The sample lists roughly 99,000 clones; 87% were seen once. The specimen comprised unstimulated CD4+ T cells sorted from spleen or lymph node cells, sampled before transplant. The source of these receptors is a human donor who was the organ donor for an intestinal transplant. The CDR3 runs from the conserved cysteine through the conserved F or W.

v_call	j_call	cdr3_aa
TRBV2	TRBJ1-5	CASSDRRVNQPQHF
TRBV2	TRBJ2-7	CASKPIGQGTNYEQYF
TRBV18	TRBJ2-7	CASSPGQSYEQYF
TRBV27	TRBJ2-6	CASRPQGAARGANVLTF
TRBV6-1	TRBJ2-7	CASNRGLADYEQYF
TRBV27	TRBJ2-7	CASSRVQGYEQYF
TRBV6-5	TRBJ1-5	CASSGLTGRNQPQHF
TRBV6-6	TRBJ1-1	CASSYLGQTYEAFF
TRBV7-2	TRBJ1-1	CASSWTSNTEAFF
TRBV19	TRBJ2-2	CASSIVGTPANTGELFF
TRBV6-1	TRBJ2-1	CASRTSLAGGEQFF
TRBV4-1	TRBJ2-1	CASSQVSEGAGVYNEQFF
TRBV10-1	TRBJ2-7	CASSESGQGISYEQYF
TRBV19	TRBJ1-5	CASSIGGPSNQPQHF
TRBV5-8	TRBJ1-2	CASGFPRKTYGYTF
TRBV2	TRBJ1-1	CASTRGSGGEAFF
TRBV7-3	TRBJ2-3	CASSLRPSGEDTQYF
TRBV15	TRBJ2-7	CATSRDLGGRSQYF
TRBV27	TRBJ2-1	CASSLSPLRRAYNEQFF
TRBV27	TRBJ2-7	CASSFAGPEGQYF
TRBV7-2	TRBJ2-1	CASSLLSGRVGEQFF
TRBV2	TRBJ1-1	CASSSPLGAFF
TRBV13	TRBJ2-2	CASSYPGQSLNTGELFF
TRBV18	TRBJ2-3	CASSPNLDSKDTQYF
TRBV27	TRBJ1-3	CASSFFGNTIYF
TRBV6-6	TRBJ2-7	CASSYPAGEQYF
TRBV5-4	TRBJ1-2	CASSRGTAGDYGYTF
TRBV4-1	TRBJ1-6	CASSVDRRNSPLHF
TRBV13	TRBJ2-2	CASSSLKSGQGYTGELFF
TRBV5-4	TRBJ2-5	CASSLGGWGETQYF
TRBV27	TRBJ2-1	CASSPQRLGHNEQFF
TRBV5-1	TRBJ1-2	CASSLAAGYSYGYTF
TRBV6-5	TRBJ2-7	CASSEDGTAKHYF
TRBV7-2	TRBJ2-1	CASSLGTSGGIPNEQFF
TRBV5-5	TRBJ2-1	CASSFPSGGFIDEQFF
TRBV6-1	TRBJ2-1	CASREVLRLEPYNEQFF
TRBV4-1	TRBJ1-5	CASSLLTGPTRRRPQHF